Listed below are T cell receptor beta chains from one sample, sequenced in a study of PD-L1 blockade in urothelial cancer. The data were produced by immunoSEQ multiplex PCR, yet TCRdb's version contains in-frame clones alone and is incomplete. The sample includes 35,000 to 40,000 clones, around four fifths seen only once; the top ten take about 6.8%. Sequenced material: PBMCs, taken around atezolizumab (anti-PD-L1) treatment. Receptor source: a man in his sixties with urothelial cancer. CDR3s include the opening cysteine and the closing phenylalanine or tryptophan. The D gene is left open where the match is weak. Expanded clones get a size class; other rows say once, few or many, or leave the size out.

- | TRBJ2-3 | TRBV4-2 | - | CASSQVRGEGTDTQYF | TGTGCCAGCAGCCAAGTAAGGGGCGAAGGCACAGATACGCAGTATTTT
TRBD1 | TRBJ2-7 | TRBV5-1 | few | CASRLTGDEQYF | TGCGCCAGCAGACTAACAGGGGACGAGCAGTACTTC
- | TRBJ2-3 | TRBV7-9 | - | CASSVRDSGNTDTQYF | TGTGCCAGCAGCGTACGGGACTCCGGGAACACAGATACGCAGTATTTT
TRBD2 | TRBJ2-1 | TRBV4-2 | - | CASSQDVTSGGIYSYNEQFF | TGTGCCAGCAGCCAAGATGTGACTAGCGGGGGGATCTACTCCTACAATGAGCAGTTCTTC
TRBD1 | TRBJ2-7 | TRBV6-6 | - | CASRETGGSEQYF | TGTGCCAGCAGAGAGACAGGGGGCTCCGAGCAGTACTTC
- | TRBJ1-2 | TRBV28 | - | CASSKSRESYGYTF | TGTGCCAGCAGTAAATCGAGGGAGTCCTATGGCTACACCTTC
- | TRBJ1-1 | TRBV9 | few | CASSVAGGGEAFF | TGTGCCAGCAGCGTAGCGGGGGGCGGTGAAGCTTTCTTT
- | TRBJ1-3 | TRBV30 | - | CAWMAGHSGNTIYF | TGTGCCTGGATGGCAGGCCACTCTGGAAACACCATATATTTT
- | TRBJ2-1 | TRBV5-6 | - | CASSLPQAEQFF | TGTGCCAGCAGCTTGCCGCAGGCAGAGCAGTTCTTC
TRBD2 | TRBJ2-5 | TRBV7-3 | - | CASSIGTSGPNGEAQYF | TGTGCCAGCAGCATCGGGACTAGCGGACCCAACGGGGAGGCCCAGTACTTC
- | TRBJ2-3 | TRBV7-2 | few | CASSFRDLPRDTQYF | TGTGCCAGCAGCTTCCGGGACTTACCGCGAGATACGCAGTATTTT
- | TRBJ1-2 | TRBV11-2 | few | CASSLEWGPGKGYTF | TGTGCCAGCAGCTTAGAGTGGGGCCCAGGGAAAGGCTACACCTTC
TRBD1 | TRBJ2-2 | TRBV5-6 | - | CASSALSDRGRTGELFF | TGTGCCAGCAGCGCACTAAGCGACAGGGGGCGTACCGGGGAGCTGTTTTTT
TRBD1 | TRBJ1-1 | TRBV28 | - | CASQGDTEAFF | TGTGCCAGCCAGGGGGACACTGAAGCTTTCTTT
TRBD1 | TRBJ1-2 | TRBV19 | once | CASSHRDRVGYTF | TGTGCCAGTAGCCACCGGGACAGGGTTGGCTACACCTTC
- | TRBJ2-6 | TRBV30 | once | CAWSQSGANVLTF | TGTGCCTGGAGTCAGTCTGGGGCCAACGTCCTGACTTTC
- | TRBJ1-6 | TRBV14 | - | CASSQVRGSPLHF | TGTGCCAGCAGCCAAGTCAGAGGCTCACCCCTCCACTTT
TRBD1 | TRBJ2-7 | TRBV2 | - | CASRQGAAYEQYF | TGTGCCAGCAGACAGGGGGCGGCCTACGAGCAGTACTTC
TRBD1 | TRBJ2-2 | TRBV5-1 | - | CASSPGTGTTGELFF | TGCGCCAGCAGCCCCGGGACAGGGACCACCGGGGAGCTGTTTTTT
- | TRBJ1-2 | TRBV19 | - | CASSSQAKYGYTF | TGTGCCAGTAGTTCCCAGGCAAAATATGGCTACACCTTC
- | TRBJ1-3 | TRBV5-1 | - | CASSQAQGNTIYF | TGCGCCAGCAGCCAGGCCCAAGGAAACACCATATATTTT
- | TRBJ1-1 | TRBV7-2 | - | CASSLDDPRAFF | TGTGCCAGCAGCTTAGATGACCCGAGGGCTTTCTTT
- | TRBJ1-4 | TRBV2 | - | CAYRGGRINEKLFF | TGTGCATACAGAGGAGGCCGGATCAATGAAAAACTGTTTTTT
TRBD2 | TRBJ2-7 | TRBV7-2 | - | CASRGTSEPYEQYF | TGTGCCAGCAGGGGGACTAGTGAGCCCTACGAGCAGTACTTC
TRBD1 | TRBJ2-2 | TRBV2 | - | CASRGQGRNTGELFF | TGTGCCAGCAGGGGACAGGGCCGGAACACCGGGGAGCTGTTTTTT
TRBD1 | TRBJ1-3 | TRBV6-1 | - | CASSVQGTAGNTIYF | TGTGCCAGCAGTGTACAGGGGACAGCTGGAAACACCATATATTTT
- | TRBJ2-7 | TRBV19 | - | CASSPPRGQGNPYEQYF | TGTGCCAGTAGTCCCCCCCGTGGGCAGGGAAATCCCTACGAGCAGTACTTC
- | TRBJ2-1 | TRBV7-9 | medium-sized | CASSLRLSSYNEQFF | TGTGCCAGCAGCTTACGACTGAGCTCCTACAATGAGCAGTTCTTC
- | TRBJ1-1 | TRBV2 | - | CASRSTGPGGTEAFF | TGTGCCAGCAGGTCTACGGGCCCCGGGGGGACTGAAGCTTTCTTT
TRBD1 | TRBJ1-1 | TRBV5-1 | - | CASSLGGTGNEAFF | TGCGCCAGCAGCTTGGGCGGGACAGGGAATGAAGCTTTCTTT
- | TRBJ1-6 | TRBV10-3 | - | CAISDTPGGQGGSPLHF | TGTGCCATCAGTGACACCCCGGGGGGGCAGGGCGGTTCACCCCTCCACTTT
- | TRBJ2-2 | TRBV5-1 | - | CASSLPGNTGELFF | TGCGCCAGCAGCTTGCCAGGGAACACCGGGGAGCTGTTTTTT
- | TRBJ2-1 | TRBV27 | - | CASSLGGNEQFF | TGTGCCAGCAGTTTAGGCGGTAATGAGCAGTTCTTC
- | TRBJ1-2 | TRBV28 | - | CASSLLKGDYGYTF | TGTGCCAGCAGTTTATTAAAAGGGGACTATGGCTACACCTTC
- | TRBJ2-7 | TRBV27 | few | CASSSTPTTYEQYF | TGTGCCAGCAGCTCGACTCCTACTACCTACGAGCAGTACTTC
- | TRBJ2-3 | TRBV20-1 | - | CSAPGTGQYF | TGCAGTGCCCCGGGAACGGGGCAGTATTTT
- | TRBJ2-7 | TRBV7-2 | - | CASSLARGPHEQYF | TGTGCCAGCAGCTTAGCGCGGGGGCCCCACGAGCAGTACTTC